The clone carrying this T cell receptor (beta chain) was seen at least ten times. Its antigen is as yet unknown. TCRdb fed the reads into MiXCR, producing one record per CDR3 protein. The top ten hold about 37% of the sample, which has around 130,000 distinct CDR3 sequences, under 30% seen once. The germline CDR1 and CDR2 sequences are SEHNR and FQNEAQ (reference sequence). The V gene end was trimmed by 5 bases and the J gene end by 5 bases; junction bases not matched to a gene: 11. CDR3 size: 16 residues. The data derive from a study of T cell repertoires in cytomegalovirus infection. Study in general: Both a matching HLA type and CMV infection were indicated by public TCR beta signatures. Study-wide results and caveats: Accumulated public TCR beta family frequency recognized individuals carrying CMV together with the relevant HLA. Dominating the ex vivo response were TCR beta clonotypes that were CMV-specific and HLA-C-restricted.

The TCR comes from a human donor in good health (CMV status not recorded). Some clones in this sample may be carry-over from other donors' samples. The chain carries TRBV7-9 and TRBJ1-4; TRBD1 matches 7 bases. The sample taken for sequencing was PBMCs, sequenced either directly or after in vitro stimulation (not recorded which). The CDR3 nucleotides read TGTGCCAGCAGCCCTGTCGGGACAGCCAGAAATGAAAAACTGTTTTTT. As protein: CASSPVGTARNEKLFF.